These T cell receptor beta chains were read from a single sample in a study of CD8 T cells in Susac syndrome. TCRdb redid the calling of the immunoSEQ multiplex PCR reads with MiXCR, one entry per CDR3 protein. The data contain around 99,000 distinct CDR3 sequences, about 96% of them seen just once; the ten biggest clones take up about 0.1%. Sequencing used CD4+ T cells from PBMCs. The receptor set was obtained from a human donor in good health. Both conserved end residues are part of each CDR3. Each record gives: CDR3 protein, CDR3 DNA, V gene, J gene, CDR3 length, D gene. D genes are given only for firm matches.

CASSPIPPFGVGNTEAFF	TGTGCCAGCTCACCAATACCCCCCTTCGGGGTGGGGAACACTGAAGCTTTCTTT	TRBV18	TRBJ1-1	18	NA
CASSLGQFNQPQHF	TGTGCCAGCAGTTTGGGACAGTTCAATCAGCCCCAGCATTTT	TRBV28	TRBJ1-5	14	TRBD1
CSASPLGRHPGNTIYF	TGCAGTGCTAGTCCCCTAGGGAGACATCCTGGAAACACCATATATTTT	TRBV20-1	TRBJ1-3	16	NA
CASSLDQGRETQYF	TGTGCCAGCAGCTTAGATCAGGGGCGAGAGACCCAGTACTTC	TRBV7-2	TRBJ2-5	14	NA
CASSFVGLSGANVLTF	TGTGCCAGCAGCTTCGTCGGGCTTTCTGGGGCCAACGTCCTGACTTTC	TRBV7-8	TRBJ2-6	16	NA
CASSMDRGIYGYTF	TGTGCCAGCAGTATGGACAGGGGAATCTATGGCTACACCTTC	TRBV2	TRBJ1-2	14	TRBD1
CSVATGTGGGGYTF	TGCAGCGTAGCCACCGGGACAGGGGGAGGAGGCTACACCTTC	TRBV29-1	TRBJ1-2	14	TRBD1
CASTGGGAANEKLFF	TGTGCCAGCACAGGGGGAGGGGCAGCTAATGAAAAACTGTTTTTT	TRBV28	TRBJ1-4	15	TRBD1
CASSPTTTDTQYF	TGTGCCAGCTCACCGACGACGACAGATACGCAGTATTTT	TRBV18	TRBJ2-3	13	NA
CASSLAARNEQFF	TGTGCCAGCAGCTTGGCAGCTCGCAATGAGCAGTTCTTC	TRBV7-2	TRBJ2-1	13	NA
CASSIDLPGVQYF	TGTGCCAGTAGTATAGATCTCCCGGGCGTGCAGTACTTC	TRBV19	TRBJ2-7	13	NA